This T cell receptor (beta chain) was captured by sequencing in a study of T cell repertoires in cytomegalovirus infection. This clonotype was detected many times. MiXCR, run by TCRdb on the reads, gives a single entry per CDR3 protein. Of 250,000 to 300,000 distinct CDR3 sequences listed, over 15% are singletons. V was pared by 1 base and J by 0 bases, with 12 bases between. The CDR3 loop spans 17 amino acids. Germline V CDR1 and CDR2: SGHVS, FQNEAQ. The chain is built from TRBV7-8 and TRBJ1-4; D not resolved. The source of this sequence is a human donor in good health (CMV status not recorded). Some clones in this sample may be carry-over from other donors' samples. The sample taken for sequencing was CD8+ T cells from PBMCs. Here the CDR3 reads CASSLDEGAATNEKLFF. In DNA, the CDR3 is TGTGCCAGCAGCTTAGACGAGGGAGCGGCAACTAATGAAAAACTGTTTTTT.